The text below deals with one T cell receptor beta chain. Its antigen is currently unknown. The assay was immunoSEQ multiplex PCR, and TCRdb's table has in-frame clones only and misses some. This sample has about 99,000 clones, with roughly 92% found just once. V was cut by 2 bases and J by 2 bases, with 11 bases left in between. CDR3 length equals 14 residues. Looked up from germline, CDR1 is SGHRS and CDR2 is YFSETQ. This sample was included in a study of siplizumab effects on memory and regulatory T cells. Overall study results and limits: Phenotypic classification as naive or memory proved unattainable for roughly 80-96% of proliferating CD4+ or CD8+ clones. Mappable alloreactive CD4+ clones were on average around 69% Treg-derived with siplizumab, 26.9% in controls. Naive T cells seemed more diverse than memory cells and seemed major alloresponse contributors.

This TCR was sampled from a human donor in good health. The sequenced material came from Tregs sorted from blood. This rearrangement joins TRBV5-1 to TRBJ2-7, with D perhaps TRBD2 (6 bases). The CDR3 DNA reads TGCGCCAGCAGCTTAGCGGGCCTGACCTACGAGCAGTACTTC. This sequence encodes CASSLAGLTYEQYF.